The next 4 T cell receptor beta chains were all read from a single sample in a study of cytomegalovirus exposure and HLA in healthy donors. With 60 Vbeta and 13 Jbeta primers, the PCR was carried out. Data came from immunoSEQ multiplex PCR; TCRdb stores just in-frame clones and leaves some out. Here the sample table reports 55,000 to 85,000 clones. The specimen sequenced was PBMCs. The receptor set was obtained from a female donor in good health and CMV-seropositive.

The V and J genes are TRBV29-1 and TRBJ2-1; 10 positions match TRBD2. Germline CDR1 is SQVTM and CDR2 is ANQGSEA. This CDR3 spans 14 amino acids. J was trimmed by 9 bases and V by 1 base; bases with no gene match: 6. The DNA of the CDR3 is TGCAGCGTTGAAGGGGGAGCGGGGGGGCTTGAGCAGTTCTTC. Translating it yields CSVEGGAGGLEQFF.

The CDR3 bases are TGTGCCAGTAGGATTGGCTTACAGGCAGATACGCAGTATTTT. Translated, it gives CASRIGLQADTQYF. This sequence joins TRBV19 and TRBJ2-3, with a possible D match to TRBD1 (5 bases). Germline CDR1 LNHDA, CDR2 SQIVND (reference sequence). The CDR3 covers 14 residues. V was clipped by 6 bases and J by 4 bases, with 14 bases between them.

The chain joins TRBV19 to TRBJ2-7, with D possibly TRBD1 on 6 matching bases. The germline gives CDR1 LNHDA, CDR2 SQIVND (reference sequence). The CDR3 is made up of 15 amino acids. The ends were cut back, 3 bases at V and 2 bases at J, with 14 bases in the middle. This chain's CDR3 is CASSMGQGLAYEQYF. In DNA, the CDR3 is TGTGCCAGTAGTATGGGGCAGGGGTTGGCCTACGAGCAGTACTTC.

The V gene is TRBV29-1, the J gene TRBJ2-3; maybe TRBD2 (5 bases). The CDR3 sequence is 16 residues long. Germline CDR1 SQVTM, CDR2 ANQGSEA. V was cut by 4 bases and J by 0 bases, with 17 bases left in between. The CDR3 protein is CSVVEGSDASTDTQYF. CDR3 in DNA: TGCAGCGTTGTCGAGGGATCGGACGCTAGCACAGATACGCAGTATTTT.